The 32 T cell receptor beta chains reported below all come from one sample, sequenced in a study of early stage breast cancer tumors. TCRdb's table, derived via immunoSEQ multiplex PCR, lists solely in-frame clones and lacks some. The sample yields fewer than 50,000 clones, approximately 78% seen once. The specimen sequenced was blood. These receptors were taken from a person aged 50-59 years with breast cancer.

The rearrangement uses TRBV10-1 and TRBJ1-1; maybe TRBD1 (5 bases). Germline CDR1 is WNHNN and CDR2 is SYGVQD (reference sequence). The V end was cut by 2 bases, the J end by 1 base, with 5 bases between. The CDR3 runs 13 residues. CDR3 sequence: CASSERGNTEAFF. CDR3 DNA: TGCGCCAGCAGTGAGAGGGGGAACACTGAAGCTTTCTTT.

The rearrangement joins TRBV9 to TRBJ2-3, with 7 bases lining up with TRBD2. CDR3 size: 15 residues. Looked up from germline, CDR1 is SGDLS and CDR2 is YYNGEE. The V and J ends lost 0 bases and 4 bases, in that order; junction bases with no gene match: 5. The CDR3 region has the DNA TGTGCCAGCAGCGTAGTGGGGGGGGAACCAGATACGCAGTATTTT. Protein product: CASSVVGGEPDTQYF.

This CDR3 is CASSLATSGTASLGYTF. The CDR3 nucleotides are TGTGCCAGCAGCTTAGCGACATCAGGAACAGCCTCGTTGGGCTACACCTTC. V is TRBV7-8 and J is TRBJ1-2; the D is unclear. The V gene's germline CDR1 is SGHVS and CDR2 FQNEAQ. With 0 bases removed from V and 8 bases from J, the gap between germline ends came to 22 bases. This CDR3 contains 17 residues.

V is TRBV10-3 and J is TRBJ1-2; 8 nucleotides agree with TRBD1. In germline, CDR1 is ENHRY, CDR2 SYGVKD. The CDR3 has 18 residues. V was clipped by 3 bases and J by 0 bases; unmatched bases: 12. CDR3 region: CAISEPPGQAQSNYGYTF. As DNA, the CDR3 is TGTGCCATCAGTGAACCCCCGGGACAGGCACAATCTAACTATGGCTACACCTTC.

The chain recombines TRBV6-5 with TRBJ1-3; 8 bases align to TRBD1. V trimming: 6 bases; J trimming: 6 bases; junction bases outside the gene matches: 4. The CDR3 loop spans 13 amino acids. The V gene's germline CDR1 is MNHEY and CDR2 SVGAGI. Written as DNA, the CDR3 is TGTGCCAGCAGACAGGGGGAGGAAAACACCATATATTTT. Translation: CASRQGEENTIYF.

V is TRBV9 and J is TRBJ2-3; TRBD1 agrees at 7 bases. Germline-derived CDR1 and CDR2 are SGDLS and YYNGEE. The CDR3 sequence is 16 residues long. V was pared by 0 bases and J by 1 base, with 5 bases of the junction left unmatched. The CDR3 nucleotides read TGTGCCAGCAGCGTAGAAGGGGGCCGGGGCACAGATACGCAGTATTTT. It specifies CASSVEGGRGTDTQYF.

The chain combines TRBV9 with TRBJ2-3, with TRBD2 as a possible D gene (5 bases). This CDR3 is built from 14 residues. CDR1 SGDLS and CDR2 YYNGEE come from the germline V gene. V was shortened by 4 bases and J by 2 bases, with 11 bases between the two germline ends. CDR3 loop: CASSPQRYTDTQYF. The CDR3 nucleotides read TGTGCCAGCAGCCCCCAGCGGTACACAGATACGCAGTATTTT.

This clone was seen more than once but under ten times. The rearrangement links TRBV9 to TRBJ2-1; tentative D call: TRBD1 (6 bases). CDR3 length: 17 residues. V was clipped by 0 bases and J by 8 bases, with 21 bases between them. Looked up from germline, CDR1 is SGDLS and CDR2 is YYNGEE. The CDR3: CASSVGLRDIGRDEQFF. CDR3 nucleotides: TGTGCCAGCAGCGTAGGCCTCCGGGACATAGGTAGGGATGAGCAGTTCTTC.

This chain connects TRBV29-1 to TRBJ2-2; no firm D call. The CDR3 loop spans 12 amino acids. V was trimmed by 5 bases and J by 5 bases, leaving 9 bases between them. Germline lookup yields CDR1 SQVTM and CDR2 ANQGSEA. The chain's CDR3 is CSVPMWTGELFF. Here the CDR3 DNA reads TGCAGCGTTCCTATGTGGACCGGGGAGCTGTTTTTT.

The V and J genes are TRBV12-2 and TRBJ2-7; the table's D call, TRBD1, was not checked against the DNA. TRBV12-2 is assigned pseudogene status. The CDR3 is 17 amino acids. The DNA of the CDR3 is TGTGCAAGTCGCTGGGTGGGGGCCCCGGCGATGAACTACGAGCAGTACGTC. It encodes CASRWVGAPAMNYEQYV.

The chain recombines TRBV2 with TRBJ1-1, with a weak D call TRBD1 (6 bases). Germline CDR1 is SNHLY and CDR2 is FYNNEI. The length of the CDR3 is 13 residues. The CDR3 loop reads CGSGQRVNTEAFF. The CDR3, as DNA: TGTGGGTCAGGACAGCGCGTGAACACTGAAGCTTTCTTT.

The chain employs TRBV29-1 and TRBJ1-1; TRBD1 aligns across 9 bases. The CDR3 totals 12 residues. V shed 7 bases, J shed 8 bases, and the junction held 8 bases outside the gene matches. Germline V gives CDR1 SQVTM, CDR2 ANQGSEA. The CDR3 DNA follows: TGCAGCGCCAAACAGGGGGCCGAAGAAGCTTTCTTT. It is translated as CSAKQGAEEAFF.

This clone was seen a single time. J is TRBJ2-5 and V is TRBV9; perhaps TRBD2 as D (6 bases). Trimming took 0 bases from V and 3 from J, leaving 12 bases between them. The CDR3 sequence is 15 residues long. The germline gives CDR1 SGDLS, CDR2 YYNGEE. The DNA of the CDR3 is TGTGCCAGCAGCGTAGCTACGGGGGTTAAAGAGACCCAGTACTTC. Its translation is CASSVATGVKETQYF. The full variable domain, its missing parts supplied by reference TRBV9 and TRBJ2-5, is DSGVTQTPKHLITATGQRVTLRCSPRSGDLSVYWYQQSLDQGLQFLIQYYNGEERAKGNILERFSAQQFPDLHSELNLSSLELGDSALYFCASSVATGVKETQYFGPGTRLLVL.

This clone has just a few counts. The J gene is TRBJ1-5, the V gene TRBV7-8, with TRBD1 matching over 10 bases. Unmatched junction bases numbered 1, after V lost 1 base and J lost 4 bases. This CDR3 comprises 15 residues. Germline V lookup: CDR1 SGHVS, CDR2 FQNEAQ. CDR3 loop: CASSLEDRGNQPQHF. Here the CDR3 DNA reads TGTGCCAGCAGCTTAGAGGACAGGGGGAATCAGCCCCAGCATTTT.

The V call is TRBV6-5, the J call TRBJ2-5, with D tentatively TRBD1 (5 bases). Germline lookup yields CDR1 MNHEY and CDR2 SVGAGI. This CDR3 comprises 13 residues. Trimming shortened V by 2 bases and J by 6 bases, and 10 bases separated the two germline ends. The chain's CDR3 is CASSYGRAQTQYF. Here the CDR3 DNA reads TGTGCCAGCAGTTACGGCAGGGCGCAGACCCAGTACTTC.

This clone showed up just once. The rearrangement joins TRBV10-1 to TRBJ2-3; 8 positions agree with TRBD2. The CDR3 length is 15 residues. The V gene's germline CDR1 is WNHNN and CDR2 SYGVQD (reference sequence). Trimming removed 6 bases from V and 2 bases from J; junction bases left unmatched: 7. CDR3 sequence: CASRSGTRLTDTQYF. As DNA, the CDR3 is TGCGCCAGCAGATCCGGGACTAGACTCACAGATACGCAGTATTTT.

This clone was picked up a small number of times. The chain has TRBV5-1 and TRBJ1-1; TRBD1 agrees at 8 bases. V was pared by 4 bases and J by 0 bases, with 5 bases of the junction left unmatched. Per the germline V gene, CDR1 is SGHRS and CDR2 is YFSETQ. The CDR3 totals 15 residues. Here the CDR3 DNA reads TGCGCCAGCAGCGTAGGGACAGGCCTGAACACTGAAGCTTTCTTT. Its translation is CASSVGTGLNTEAFF. The variable domain in full, with the rest retrieved from reference TRBV5-1 and TRBJ1-1, is KAGVTQTPRYLIKTRGQQVTLSCSPISGHRSVSWYQQTPGQGLQFLFEYFSETQRNKGNFPGRFSGRQFSNSRSEMNVSTLELGDSALYLCASSVGTGLNTEAFFGQGTRLTVV.

The sample holds a few counts of this clone. The chain recombines TRBV18 with TRBJ1-1; no definite D call. The CDR3 is 16 residues long. The V gene's germline CDR1 is KGHSH and CDR2 LQKENI. Trimming took 4 bases from V and 4 from J, leaving 19 bases between them. This chain's CDR3 is CASSRGIDGVVTEAFF. The CDR3 DNA reads TGTGCCAGCTCACGAGGGATTGACGGAGTCGTCACTGAAGCTTTCTTT.

This clone showed up just a few times. The chain links TRBV7-9 to TRBJ1-5; D possibly corresponds to TRBD1 (6 bases). The CDR3 length is 15 residues. Germline V gene sequence: CDR1 SEHNR, CDR2 FQNEAQ (reference sequence). V gave up 0 bases and J gave up 5 bases, with 11 bases separating them. The CDR3 loop is CASSLANRVDQPQHF. CDR3 bases: TGTGCCAGCAGCTTAGCCAACAGGGTAGATCAGCCCCAGCATTTT.

V usage is TRBV6-5 and J usage is TRBJ2-1, with 12 bases lining up with TRBD2. CDR1 MNHEY and CDR2 SVGAGI come from the germline V gene. The CDR3 has 15 amino acids. Trimming at V came to 2 bases and at J to 13 bases, leaving 9 bases not matched to a gene. CDR3 residues: CASSYGTSGHYLQFF. Written as DNA, the CDR3 is TGTGCCAGCAGTTACGGGACTAGCGGGCACTACCTCCAGTTCTTC.

This chain links TRBV7-3 with TRBJ1-1; 9 bases are a match to TRBD1. CDR3 length: 16 residues. The germline V gene has CDR1 SGHTA and CDR2 FQGTGA. The V and J ends lost 3 bases and 1 base, in that order; junction bases with no gene match: 6. DNA for the CDR3: TGTGCCAGCAGCTTCGGGACAGGGAACTCGAACACTGAAGCTTTCTTT. This codes for CASSFGTGNSNTEAFF.

The chain couples TRBV11-3 to TRBJ2-5, with TRBD2 as a possible D gene (5 bases). From germline, CDR1 is SGHNT and CDR2 YENEEA. The CDR3 extends over 14 amino acids. Deletions cut 5 bases from V and 6 bases from J, with 16 bases between. The CDR3 sequence: CASSHRTGFQTQYF. For the CDR3, the DNA is TGTGCCAGCAGCCACCGGACTGGATTTCAGACCCAGTACTTC.

The V call is TRBV4-3, the J call TRBJ2-1, with D perhaps matching TRBD1 (5 bases). Germline values: CDR1 LGHNA, CDR2 YSLEER. Trimming took 4 bases from V and 9 from J, leaving 16 bases between them. There are 14 residues in the CDR3. The CDR3 spells CASSPSLGAGEQFF. Written as DNA, the CDR3 is TGCGCCAGCAGCCCGTCATTAGGGGCCGGTGAGCAGTTCTTC.

The chain employs TRBV4-3 and TRBJ2-6; D gene unclear. Trimming shortened V by 3 bases and J by 1 base, and 10 bases separated the two germline ends. Germline V CDR1 and CDR2: LGHNA, YSLEER. CDR3 length equals 16 residues. The CDR3 protein is CASSQYRSSGANVLTF. The CDR3 DNA is TGCGCCAGCAGCCAGTACCGTAGTTCTGGGGCCAACGTCCTGACTTTC.

The genes are TRBV19 and TRBJ1-1; D is perhaps TRBD1 (5 bases). V lost 3 bases and J 2 bases, leaving 10 bases between the germline ends. CDR3 size: 14 residues. Germline V lookup: CDR1 LNHDA, CDR2 SQIVND (reference sequence). The CDR3 region has the DNA TGTGCCAGTAGTATCGGCAGGGCCAACACTGAAGCTTTCTTT. Translating it yields CASSIGRANTEAFF.

The chain uses TRBV7-2 and TRBJ1-2; 7 nucleotides agree with TRBD1. Trimming took 4 bases from V and 0 from J; bases not matched to a gene: 8. This CDR3 spans 16 amino acids. Germline CDR1 is SGHTA and CDR2 is FQGNSA. CDR3 sequence: CASSSGQRTPNYGYTF. CDR3 nucleotide sequence: TGTGCCAGCAGCTCGGGACAGCGAACCCCTAACTATGGCTACACCTTC. Based on the CDR3 plus reference TRBV7-2 and TRBJ1-2, the full variable domain is GAGVSQSPSNKVTEKGKDVELRCDPISGHTALYWYRQSLGQGLEFLIYFQGNSAPDKSGLPSDRFSAERTGGSVSTLTIQRTQQEDSAVYLCASSSGQRTPNYGYTFGSGTRLTVV.

The J gene is TRBJ1-1, the V gene TRBV21-1; the tabulated D call, TRBD1, remains unverified against the DNA. TRBV21-1 is a documented pseudogene. The CDR3 has 16 residues. CDR3 sequence reads: CASSKKIGQTRMGAFF. The CDR3 DNA reads TGTGCCAGCAGCAAAAAAATCGGACAGACGAGAATGGGGGCTTTCTTT.

This clone was seen only once. The chain joins TRBV10-1 to TRBJ1-1, with 7 positions matching TRBD1. This CDR3 spans 14 amino acids. J was trimmed by 1 base and V by 6 bases; bases with no gene match: 5. In germline, CDR1 is WNHNN, CDR2 SYGVQD (reference sequence). Here the CDR3 DNA reads TGCGCCAGCAGCACAGGGGACGCGAACACTGAAGCTTTCTTT. Its translation is CASSTGDANTEAFF.

The chain employs TRBV19 and TRBJ2-7, with D possibly matching TRBD1 (6 bases). The germline gives CDR1 LNHDA, CDR2 SQIVND (reference sequence). V dropped 4 bases and J dropped 1 base, with 8 bases sitting between them. This CDR3 comprises 13 residues. The CDR3 spells CASSTDSSYEQYF. CDR3 in DNA: TGTGCCAGTAGTACGGACAGTTCCTACGAGCAGTACTTC.

Only a few counts were recorded for this clone. The rearrangement uses TRBV25-1 and TRBJ1-4, with D maybe TRBD1 (6 bases). The ends were cut back, 6 bases at V and 3 bases at J, with 17 bases in the middle. The CDR3 runs to 16 residues. Germline CDR1 and CDR2: MGHDK and SYGVNS. The CDR3 region has the DNA TGTGCCAGCAGAAGGGGGGGCTTTGGAGCTAATGAAAAACTGTTTTTT. It translates to CASRRGGFGANEKLFF.

This sequence joins TRBV6-5 and TRBJ1-2; no definite D call. The CDR3 totals 13 residues. Trimming cost V 5 bases and J 4 bases, with 11 bases left between them. Germline assignment: CDR1 MNHEY and CDR2 SVGAGI. The DNA for the CDR3 is TGTGCCAGCAGTCGCGTAGGCGGCTATGGCTACACCTTC. Protein product: CASSRVGGYGYTF.

The chain has TRBV2 and TRBJ1-5; unclear D gene. Germline V CDR1 and CDR2: SNHLY, FYNNEI. CDR3 length: 15 residues. V was clipped by 2 bases and J by 0 bases, with 8 bases between them. The CDR3 loop reads CASSETQNSNQPQHF. DNA of the CDR3: TGTGCCAGCAGTGAAACACAAAATAGCAATCAGCCCCAGCATTTT. The full variable domain, in which reference TRBV2 and TRBJ1-5 provide the parts outside the CDR3, is EPEVTQTPSHQVTQMGQEVILRCVPISNHLYFYWYRQILGQKVEFLVSFYNNEISEKSEIFDDQFSVERPDGSNFTLKIRSTKLEDSAMYFCASSETQNSNQPQHFGDGTRLSIL.